This entry features one T cell receptor beta chain sequence. Source study methods: Amplification of reference gene primers was used by the study to estimate nucleated cell counts. Here immunoSEQ multiplex PCR was the method, and the copy in TCRdb shows in-frame clones only, minus some. Clonal size and the V and J genes are those of that table, whereas D and trimming came from the DNA. Among more than 25,000 clones listed, 75% to 90% were seen once. This entry comes from a study of blood T cell repertoires in COVID-19. At the level of the study: Samples of COVID-19 (acute and convalescent) were obtained from the United States, Italy and Spain. From T cells, B-cell-depleted T cells, or PBMCs came the material, which was cDNA or gDNA.

Germline CDR1 is KGHSH and CDR2 is LQKENI. V was shortened by 5 bases and J by 0 bases, with 14 bases between the two germline ends. The CDR3 covers 15 residues. The sample consisted of peripheral blood. This receptor was identified in a man in his fifties or sixties with acute or convalescent COVID-19. The rearrangement joins TRBV18 to TRBJ2-7, with a weak D call TRBD2 (6 bases). CDR3 region: CASSRVAESSYEQYF. CDR3 coding DNA: TGTGCCAGCTCAAGAGTAGCGGAAAGCTCCTACGAGCAGTACTTC.